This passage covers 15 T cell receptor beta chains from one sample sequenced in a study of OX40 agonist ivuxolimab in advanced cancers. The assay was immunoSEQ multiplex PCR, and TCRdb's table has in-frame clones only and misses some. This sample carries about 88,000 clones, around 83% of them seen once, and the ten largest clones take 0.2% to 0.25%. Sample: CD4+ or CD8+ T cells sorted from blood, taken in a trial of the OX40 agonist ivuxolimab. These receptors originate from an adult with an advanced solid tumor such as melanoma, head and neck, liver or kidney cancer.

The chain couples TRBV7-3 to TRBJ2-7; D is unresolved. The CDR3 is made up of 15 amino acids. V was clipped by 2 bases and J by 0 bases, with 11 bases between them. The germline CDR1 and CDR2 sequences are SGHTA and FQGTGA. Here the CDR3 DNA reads TGTGCCAGCAGCTTAGAAGGCGCTAGCTCCTACGAGCAGTACTTC. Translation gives CASSLEGASSYEQYF.

For the CDR3, the DNA is TGCGCCAGCAGTCCCCGACTTTCCGGGGGGGAGGTTGGTAGCACTGAAGCTTTCTTT. It encodes CASSPRLSGGEVGSTEAFF. V and J are TRBV4-3 and TRBJ1-1; a possible D gene is TRBD1 (5 bases). The CDR3 sequence is 19 residues long. Trimming left V 6 bases short and J 4 bases short, with 30 bases between. Germline-derived CDR1 and CDR2 are LGHNA and YSLEER.

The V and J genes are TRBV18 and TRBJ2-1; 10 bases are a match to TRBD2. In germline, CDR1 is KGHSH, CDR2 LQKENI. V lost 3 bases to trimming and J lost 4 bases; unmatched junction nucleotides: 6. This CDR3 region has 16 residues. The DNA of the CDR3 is TGTGCCAGCTCACCTCCAGCGGGGGGGCCTTACAATGAGCAGTTCTTC. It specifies CASSPPAGGPYNEQFF.

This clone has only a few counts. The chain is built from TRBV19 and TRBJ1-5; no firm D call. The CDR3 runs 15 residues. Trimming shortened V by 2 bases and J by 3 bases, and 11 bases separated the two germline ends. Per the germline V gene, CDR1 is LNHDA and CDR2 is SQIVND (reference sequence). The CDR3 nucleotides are TGTGCCAGTAGTATAAGAGCAGTTAACAATCAGCCCCAGCATTTT. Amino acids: CASSIRAVNNQPQHF.

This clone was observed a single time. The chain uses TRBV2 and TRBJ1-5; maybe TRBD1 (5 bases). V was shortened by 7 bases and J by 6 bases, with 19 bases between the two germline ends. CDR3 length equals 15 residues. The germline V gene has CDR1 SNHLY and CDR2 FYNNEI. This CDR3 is CASNPRTQRGQPQHF. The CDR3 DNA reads TGTGCCAGCAATCCCCGGACCCAAAGGGGTCAGCCCCAGCATTTT.

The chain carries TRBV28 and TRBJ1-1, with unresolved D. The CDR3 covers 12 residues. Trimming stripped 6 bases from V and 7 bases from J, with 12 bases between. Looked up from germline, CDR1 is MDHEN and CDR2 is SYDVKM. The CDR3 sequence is CASRRARGEAFF. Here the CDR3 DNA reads TGTGCCAGCAGACGAGCGCGGGGTGAAGCTTTCTTT.

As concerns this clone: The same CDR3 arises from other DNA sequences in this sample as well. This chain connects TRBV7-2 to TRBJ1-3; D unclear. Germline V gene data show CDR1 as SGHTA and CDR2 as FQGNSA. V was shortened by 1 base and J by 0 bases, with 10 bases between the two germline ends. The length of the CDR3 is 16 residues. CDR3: CASSLVGGSSGNTIYF. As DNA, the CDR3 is TGTGCCAGCAGCTTAGTCGGCGGATCCTCTGGAAACACCATATATTTT.

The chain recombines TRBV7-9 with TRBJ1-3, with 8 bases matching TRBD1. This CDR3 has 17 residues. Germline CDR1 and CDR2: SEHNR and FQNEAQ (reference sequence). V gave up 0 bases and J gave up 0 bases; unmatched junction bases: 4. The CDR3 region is CASSLATGDSSGNTIYF. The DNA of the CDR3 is TGTGCCAGCAGCTTAGCGACAGGGGATAGCTCTGGAAACACCATATATTTT.

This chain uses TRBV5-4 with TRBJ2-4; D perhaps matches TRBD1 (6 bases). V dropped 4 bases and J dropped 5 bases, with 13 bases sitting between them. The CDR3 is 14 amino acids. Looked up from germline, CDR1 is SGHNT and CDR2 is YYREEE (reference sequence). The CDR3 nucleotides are TGTGCCAGCAGCACCCGAAGGACAGAAAACATTCAGTACTTC. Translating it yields CASSTRRTENIQYF.

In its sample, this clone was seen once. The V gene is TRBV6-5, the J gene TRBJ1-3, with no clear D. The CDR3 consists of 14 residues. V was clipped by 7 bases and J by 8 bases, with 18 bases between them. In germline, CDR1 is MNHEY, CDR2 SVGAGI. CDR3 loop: CASTRPGSQDTIYF. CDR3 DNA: TGTGCCAGCACCCGACCAGGTTCCCAGGACACCATATATTTT.

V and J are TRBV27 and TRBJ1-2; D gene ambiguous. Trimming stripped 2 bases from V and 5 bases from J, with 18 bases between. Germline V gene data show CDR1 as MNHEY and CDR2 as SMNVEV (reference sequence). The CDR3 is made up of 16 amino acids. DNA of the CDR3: TGTGCCAGCAGTTTAAAAGGTCACGGCCCCTTATATGGCTACACCTTC. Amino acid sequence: CASSLKGHGPLYGYTF.

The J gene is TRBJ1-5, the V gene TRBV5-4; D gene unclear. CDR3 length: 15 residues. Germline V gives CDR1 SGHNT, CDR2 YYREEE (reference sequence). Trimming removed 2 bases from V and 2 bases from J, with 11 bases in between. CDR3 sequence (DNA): TGTGCCAGCAGCTTCTCTCCCGATGGCAATCAGCCCCAGCATTTT. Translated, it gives CASSFSPDGNQPQHF.

The CDR3 DNA follows: TGTGCCAGCAGTTTAGGCGGGTCCACAGATACGCAGTATTTT. It specifies CASSLGGSTDTQYF. The rearrangement uses TRBV28 and TRBJ2-3; perhaps TRBD2 as D (5 bases). From germline, CDR1 is MDHEN and CDR2 SYDVKM. With 2 bases removed from V and 2 bases from J, the gap between germline ends came to 8 bases. The CDR3 is 14 amino acids.

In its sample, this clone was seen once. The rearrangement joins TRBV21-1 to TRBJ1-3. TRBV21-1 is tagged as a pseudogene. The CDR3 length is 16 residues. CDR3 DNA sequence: TGTGCCAGCAGCCCCCCCCCGGGCAGGCCTGGAAACACCATATATTTT. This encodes CASSPPPGRPGNTIYF.

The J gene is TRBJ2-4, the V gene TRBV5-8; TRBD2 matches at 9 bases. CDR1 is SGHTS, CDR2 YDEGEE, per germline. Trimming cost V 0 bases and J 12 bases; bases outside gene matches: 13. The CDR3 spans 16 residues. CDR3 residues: CASSLEIGGGVPAQYF. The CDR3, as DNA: TGTGCCAGCAGCTTGGAAATCGGCGGGGGGGTCCCTGCTCAGTACTTC.